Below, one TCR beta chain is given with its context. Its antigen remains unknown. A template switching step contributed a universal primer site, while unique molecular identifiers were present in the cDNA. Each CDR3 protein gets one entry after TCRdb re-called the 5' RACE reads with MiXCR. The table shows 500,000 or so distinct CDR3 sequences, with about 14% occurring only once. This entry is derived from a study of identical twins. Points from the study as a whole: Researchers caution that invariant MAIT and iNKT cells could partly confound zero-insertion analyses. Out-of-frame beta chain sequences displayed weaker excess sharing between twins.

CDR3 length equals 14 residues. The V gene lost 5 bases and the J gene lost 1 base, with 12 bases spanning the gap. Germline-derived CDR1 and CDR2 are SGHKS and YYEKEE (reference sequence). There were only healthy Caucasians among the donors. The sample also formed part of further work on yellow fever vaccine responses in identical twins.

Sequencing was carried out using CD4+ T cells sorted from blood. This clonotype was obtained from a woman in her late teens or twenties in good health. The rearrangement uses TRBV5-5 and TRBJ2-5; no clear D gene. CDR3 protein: CASSFDTLQETQYF. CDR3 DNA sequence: TGTGCCAGCAGTTTTGACACGCTCCAAGAGACCCAGTACTTC.